The clone carrying this T cell receptor (beta chain) was seen repeatedly, ten times or more. From RNA transcripts, TCR beta CDR3 regions were amplified. RT-PCR in the first round (using the HTBI primer set) targeted the TCR CDR3. Using its own MiXCR run on the multiplex PCR reads, TCRdb lists one record per CDR3 protein. The sample gives hundreds of thousands of distinct CDR3 sequences, 15% to 20% of which show up once; about 50% is in the top ten. The record originates from a study of T cells in Graves' hyperthyroidism and ophthalmopathy. Ophthalmopathy patients showed a Clinical Activity Score of at least 3, NOSPECS grade of at least 4 and duration under 3 months. The CDR3 contains 12 residues. V was clipped by 5 bases and J by 6 bases, with 8 bases between them. Germline-derived CDR1 and CDR2 are SNHLY and FYNNEI.

The sequence came from a man aged 40-49 years with Graves' ophthalmopathy. J is TRBJ2-1 and V is TRBV2, with unresolved D. The sample comprised blood. The CDR3 coding sequence is TGTGCCAGCAGTTTCCTTGGCAATGAGCAGTTCTTC. Its protein is CASSFLGNEQFF.